The present TCR beta chain was sequenced within a study of Ad26.COV2.S vaccination and SARS-CoV-2 variants. Indicated treatment: around 19 received Ad26.COV2.S at low or high dose, single or two shots; about 5 received placebo; per-sample allocation not given. Samples were taken on day 63 after the first vaccine or placebo injection. Donation was by an adult aged 18-55 years who was in Boston. An Ad26 vector expressing Wuhan-strain SARS-CoV-2 spike constituted the vaccine. On this clone: Its antigen is undetermined.

The protocol was immunoSEQ multiplex PCR, while the TCRdb copy is restricted to in-frame clones and leaves out a portion. The sample holds roughly 380,000 clones, approximately 81% seen once. Study-wide points: Possible underestimation of total T cell responses by the TCR breadth and depth analyses was noted. For non-spike TCRs, breadth in vaccine recipients resembled that in placebo recipients.

Looked up from germline, CDR1 is MNHEY and CDR2 is SMNVEV (reference sequence). V trimming: 2 bases; J trimming: 0 bases; junction bases outside the gene matches: 8. The CDR3 contains 18 residues. Sequencing used peripheral blood, obtained in a trial of Ad26.COV2.S vaccine versus placebo. The chain couples TRBV27 to TRBJ2-3; 10 bases align to TRBD2. This receptor was identified in a person aged 18-65 years who received the Ad26.COV2.S COVID-19 vaccine or a placebo. CDR3: CASSLLAGAVPSTDTQYF. The DNA of the CDR3 is TGTGCCAGCAGTTTACTAGCGGGGGCTGTACCTAGCACAGATACGCAGTATTTT.